This T cell receptor beta chain originates from a study of patients and donors after allogeneic stem cell transplantation. This clonotype was detected many times. TCRdb redid the calling of the RT-PCR reads with MiXCR, one entry per CDR3 protein. The table records roughly 10,000 distinct CDR3 sequences, around 5.9% of them present only once. CDR1 is LGHNA, CDR2 YNFKEQ, per germline. The CDR3 runs 17 residues. Trimming took 7 bases from V and 4 from J, leaving 22 bases between them. Sequencing was carried out using blood, either unsorted or a sorted T cell fraction (not recorded which). The origin of this receptor is a human donor who was either an allogeneic HSCT recipient or a stem cell or donor lymphocyte infusion donor (not recorded which). It is not recorded whose cells these are; they may come from a transplant donor. The V and J genes are TRBV4-2 and TRBJ2-2; TRBD1 might be the D (5 bases). The CDR3 nucleotides are TGTGCCAGCAACACCGCTCAGGGCCTTCGGGCCACCGGGGAGCTGTTTTTT. Amino acids: CASNTAQGLRATGELFF.